The rows below give T cell receptor beta chains drawn from one sample of a study of OX40 agonist ivuxolimab in advanced cancers. Profiling relied on immunoSEQ multiplex PCR, and the TCRdb table lists in-frame clones only, not all of them. The repertoire includes roughly 64,000 clones, approximately 88% of them detected once, and roughly 2.3% sits in the top ten. Source: CD4+ or CD8+ T cells sorted from blood, taken in a trial of the OX40 agonist ivuxolimab. Source of these receptors: an adult with an advanced solid tumor such as melanoma, head and neck, liver or kidney cancer. Both conserved end residues are part of each CDR3. D genes are given only for firm matches. Clone size, where shown, is once, few, many, or a class for clones that have expanded.

D	size	V	J	CDR3	DNA
TRBD1	.	TRBV4-3	TRBJ1-4	CASSLTGGMGEKLFF	TGCGCCAGCAGCCTGACAGGGGGCATGGGTGAAAAACTGTTTTTT
TRBD1	.	TRBV4-3	TRBJ1-2	CASSRQGGQNYGYTF	TGCGCCAGCAGCCGACAGGGGGGACAGAACTATGGCTACACCTTC
TRBD1	few	TRBV7-8	TRBJ2-7	CASSLLPGTGYEQYF	TGTGCCAGCAGCTTACTTCCCGGGACAGGGTACGAGCAGTACTTC
TRBD1	once	TRBV19	TRBJ2-2	CASSRPGQGAGWELFF	TGTGCCAGTAGCCGACCAGGGCAGGGGGCTGGCTGGGAGCTGTTTTTT
TRBD1	.	TRBV5-1	TRBJ1-4	CASSEGQGGDEKLFF	TGCGCCAGCAGCGAAGGACAGGGCGGGGATGAAAAACTGTTTTTT
.	.	TRBV10-2	TRBJ2-2	CASSANTNTGELFF	TGCGCCAGCAGTGCGAACACCAACACCGGGGAGCTGTTTTTT
.	.	TRBV20-1	TRBJ1-2	CSAPIPYGYTF	TGCAGTGCGCCGATTCCTTATGGCTACACCTTC
.	once	TRBV30	TRBJ2-3	CAWRDLALGQYF	TGTGCCTGGAGAGACTTAGCTCTCGGGCAGTATTTT
TRBD1	.	TRBV5-4	TRBJ1-1	CASSLKEARTGLTEAFF	TGTGCCAGCAGCTTGAAGGAAGCCCGGACAGGGCTTACTGAAGCTTTCTTT
TRBD1	once	TRBV2	TRBJ1-2	CASSNFGGTGGYTF	TGTGCCAGCAGCAACTTCGGGGGGACAGGCGGCTACACCTTC
.	.	TRBV6-5	TRBJ2-7	CASSYSRRVPHEQYF	TGTGCCAGCAGTTACTCGCGGAGGGTTCCCCACGAGCAGTACTTC
.	.	TRBV7-9	TRBJ1-2	CASSLGERINYGYTF	TGTGCCAGCAGCTTAGGAGAGCGGATTAACTATGGCTACACCTTC
TRBD1	.	TRBV29-1	TRBJ2-3	CSVAEGQGMFLTQYF	TGCAGCGTTGCGGAGGGACAGGGAATGTTCCTTACGCAGTATTTT
TRBD2	.	TRBV11-3	TRBJ2-2	CASRPGLAVTGELFF	TGTGCCAGCAGACCGGGACTAGCGGTCACCGGGGAGCTGTTTTTT
.	once	TRBV27	TRBJ2-7	CASSTLTRLAQQYF	TGTGCCAGCAGCACACTCACCCGCTTAGCTCAGCAGTACTTC
.	.	TRBV6-4	TRBJ2-2	CASSSDTGELFF	TGTGCCAGCTCTAGCGACACCGGGGAGCTGTTTTTT
.	.	TRBV9	TRBJ1-6	CASSVVQKNSPLHF	TGTGCCAGCAGCGTAGTACAGAAAAATTCACCCCTCCACTTT
.	once	TRBV23-1	TRBJ2-7	CASSTLEPAYEQYF	TGCGCCAGCAGCACTTTGGAGCCGGCCTACGAGCAGTACTTC
TRBD1	.	TRBV5-1	TRBJ1-2	CASSLASTGSGYTF	TGCGCCAGCAGCTTGGCGTCGACAGGGAGTGGCTACACCTTC
.	.	TRBV7-9	TRBJ2-7	CASTPVLEQYF	TGTGCCAGCACCCCCGTGCTCGAGCAGTACTTC
TRBD2	.	TRBV7-3	TRBJ2-1	CASSPNGLASNEQFF	TGTGCCAGCAGCCCTAATGGACTAGCGAGCAATGAGCAGTTCTTC
.	.	TRBV12-5	TRBJ2-1	CASGLGGTGEQFF	TGTGCTAGTGGTTTAGGAGGAACGGGTGAGCAGTTCTTC
.	.	TRBV5-6	TRBJ2-5	CASTPGPRETQYF	TGTGCCAGCACCCCGGGCCCGCGAGAGACCCAGTACTTC
TRBD1	once	TRBV4-2	TRBJ2-2	CASSQQTGENTGELFF	TGTGCCAGCAGCCAACAGACAGGGGAGAACACCGGGGAGCTGTTTTTT
.	.	TRBV27	TRBJ2-7	CASSRDGAGGEQYF	TGTGCCAGCAGTAGGGACGGGGCAGGAGGGGAGCAGTACTTC
TRBD1	.	TRBV11-3	TRBJ2-3	CASSLDIRDRGDTQYF	TGTGCCAGCAGCTTAGATATTAGGGACAGGGGAGATACGCAGTATTTT
.	.	TRBV5-1	TRBJ2-7	CASSYGTSRDEQYF	TGCGCCAGCAGCTATGGGACTTCAAGGGACGAGCAGTACTTC
TRBD2	.	TRBV19	TRBJ2-6	CASRGVYGANVLTF	TGTGCCAGTCGGGGGGTGTATGGGGCCAACGTCCTGACTTTC
.	once	TRBV10-3	TRBJ2-7	CAISEGPGRGNYEQYF	TGTGCCATCAGTGAGGGCCCGGGACGGGGGAACTACGAGCAGTACTTC
.	.	TRBV7-9	TRBJ2-5	CASSLGGGGANQETQYF	TGTGCCAGCAGCTTAGGAGGCGGCGGGGCGAACCAAGAGACCCAGTACTTC
.	.	TRBV9	TRBJ1-2	CASSVGVSGYGYTF	TGTGCCAGCAGCGTAGGGGTATCTGGCTATGGCTACACCTTC
TRBD2	.	TRBV6-5	TRBJ2-1	CASSYAGVREQFF	TGTGCCAGCAGTTACGCGGGAGTACGTGAGCAGTTCTTC
TRBD1	.	TRBV19	TRBJ1-1	CASSIRDSPGVKMNTEAFF	TGTGCCAGTAGTATCCGGGACAGTCCCGGGGTTAAAATGAACACTGAAGCTTTCTTT
.	few	TRBV4-3	TRBJ2-1	CASSQDRGSNEQFF	TGCGCCAGCAGCCAAGACAGGGGCTCTAATGAGCAGTTCTTC
.	.	TRBV5-1	TRBJ1-6	CASNHGSYNSPLHF	TGCGCCAGCAATCACGGTTCCTATAATTCACCCCTCCACTTT
TRBD2	.	TRBV7-9	TRBJ2-3	CASSSHEAGSTDTQYF	TGTGCCAGCAGCTCGCACGAAGCGGGGAGCACAGATACGCAGTATTTT
.	.	TRBV18	TRBJ1-3	CASSPPGPGNTIYF	TGTGCCAGCTCACCACCAGGCCCTGGAAACACCATATATTTT
TRBD2	once	TRBV7-3	TRBJ2-7	CASSLAGGSGEQYF	TGTGCCAGCAGCTTAGCGGGAGGGTCAGGCGAGCAGTACTTC
.	.	TRBV5-1	TRBJ1-2	CASSPGQQRGGYTF	TGCGCCAGCAGCCCCGGACAGCAGAGGGGGGGCTACACCTTC
TRBD2	.	TRBV11-3	TRBJ2-5	CASSSDSGRAGTQYF	TGTGCCAGCAGCTCCGATAGCGGGAGGGCCGGGACCCAGTACTTC
.	once	TRBV10-3	TRBJ1-5	CAISEGFDNQPQHF	TGTGCCATCAGCGAGGGTTTTGACAATCAGCCCCAGCATTTT
.	once	TRBV2	TRBJ2-3	CASSGFGGGTDTQYF	TGTGCCAGCAGTGGATTCGGGGGAGGCACAGATACGCAGTATTTT
TRBD2	.	TRBV29-1	TRBJ2-7	CSVVRASGRSYEQYF	TGCAGCGTTGTTCGGGCTAGCGGGAGATCTTACGAGCAGTACTTC
.	.	TRBV7-2	TRBJ1-2	CASSLGGQRGYGYTF	TGTGCCAGCAGCTTAGGTGGGCAACGAGGCTATGGCTACACCTTC
.	once	TRBV5-1	TRBJ2-1	CASSASGLSNEQFF	TGCGCCAGCAGCGCGTCTGGACTATCCAATGAGCAGTTCTTC
.	.	TRBV7-2	TRBJ2-4	CASSPERPRGFDIQYF	TGTGCCAGCAGCCCAGAGCGACCTAGGGGTTTTGACATTCAGTACTTC
.	.	TRBV30	TRBJ1-6	CAATPRQVLGAPLHF	TGTGCCGCCACACCGCGACAGGTTCTCGGAGCACCCCTCCACTTT
.	.	TRBV29-1	TRBJ1-2	CSVERTASYGYTF	TGCAGCGTTGAACGAACAGCCTCCTATGGCTACACCTTC
TRBD1	.	TRBV4-1	TRBJ1-1	CASSQLGTGRAFF	TGCGCCAGCAGCCAACTGGGGACAGGGAGAGCTTTCTTT
.	.	TRBV21-1	TRBJ2-7	CASSKEARPGEQYF	TGTGCCAGCAGCAAAGAAGCACGGCCTGGCGAGCAGTACTTC